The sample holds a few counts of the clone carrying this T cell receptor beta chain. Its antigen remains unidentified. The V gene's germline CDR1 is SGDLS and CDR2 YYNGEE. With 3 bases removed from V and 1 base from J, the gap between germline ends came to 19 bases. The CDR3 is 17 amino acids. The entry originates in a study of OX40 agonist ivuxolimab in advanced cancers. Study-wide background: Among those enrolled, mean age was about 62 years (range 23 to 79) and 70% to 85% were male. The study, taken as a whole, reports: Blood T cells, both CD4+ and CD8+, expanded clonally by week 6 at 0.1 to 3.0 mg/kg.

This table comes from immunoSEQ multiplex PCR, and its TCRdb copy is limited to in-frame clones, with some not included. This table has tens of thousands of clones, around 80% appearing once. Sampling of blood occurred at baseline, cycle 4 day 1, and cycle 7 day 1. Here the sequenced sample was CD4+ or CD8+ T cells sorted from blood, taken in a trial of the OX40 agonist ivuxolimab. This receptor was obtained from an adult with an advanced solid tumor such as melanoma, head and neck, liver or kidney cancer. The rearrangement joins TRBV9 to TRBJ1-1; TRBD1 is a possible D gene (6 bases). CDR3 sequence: CASSGKVGGLQNTEAFF. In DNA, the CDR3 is TGTGCCAGCAGCGGAAAGGTAGGGGGACTGCAGAACACTGAAGCTTTCTTT.